This T cell receptor (beta chain) was recovered during a study of Tregs in tolerant kidney transplant recipients. About the study: Mixed chimerism was transient after nonmyeloablative marrow transplants from related graft donors.

Findings and limits, study-wide: Validation in larger populations is needed because few patients were studied. Some patients' samples used different primers over time, so nucleotide sequences weren't comparable.

TCRdb's table, derived via immunoSEQ multiplex PCR, lists solely in-frame clones and lacks some. The sample has more than 30,000 clones; the top ten hold 14%. On this clone itself: Antigen: not known. The read finishes 3 residues shy of the CDR3 end, and the germline J gene is used to complete it.

V shed 1 base, J shed 7 bases, and the junction held 4 bases outside the gene matches. Germline V gene lookup returns CDR1 SEHNR and CDR2 FQNEAQ (reference sequence). CDR3 length equals 15 residues. Unstimulated Tregs (CD4+CD25+CD127-) and CD4+CD25- non-Tregs were sorted from PBMCs. The source was CD8+ T cells from blood, collected before the transplant. J is TRBJ2-1 and V is TRBV7-9; 10 bases are shared with TRBD2. This clonotype was obtained from a human donor who received a combined kidney and bone marrow transplant. The sequenced CDR3 bases are TGTGCCAGCAGCTTAGTGCTAGCGGGAGTTAATGAG. Translated: CASSLVLAGVNE. The entire CDR3 protein reads CASSLVLAGVNEQFF.